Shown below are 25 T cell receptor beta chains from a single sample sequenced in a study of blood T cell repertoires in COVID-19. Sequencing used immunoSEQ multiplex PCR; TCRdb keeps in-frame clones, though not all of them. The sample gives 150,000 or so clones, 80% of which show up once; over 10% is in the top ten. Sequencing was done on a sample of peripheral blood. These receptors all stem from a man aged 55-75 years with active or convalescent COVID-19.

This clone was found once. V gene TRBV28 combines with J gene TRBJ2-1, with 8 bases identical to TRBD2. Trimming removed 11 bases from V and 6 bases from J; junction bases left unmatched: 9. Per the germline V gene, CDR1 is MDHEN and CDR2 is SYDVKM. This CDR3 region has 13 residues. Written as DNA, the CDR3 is TGTGCCGTCTCATACGGGAGGGCCAATGAGCAGTTCTTC. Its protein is CAVSYGRANEQFF.

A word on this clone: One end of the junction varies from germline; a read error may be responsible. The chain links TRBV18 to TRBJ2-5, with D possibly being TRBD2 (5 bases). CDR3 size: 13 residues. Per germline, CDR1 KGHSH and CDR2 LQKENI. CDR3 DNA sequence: TGTGCCACCTCAACCGCTAGCAAAGAGACCCAGTACTTC. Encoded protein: CATSTASKETQYF. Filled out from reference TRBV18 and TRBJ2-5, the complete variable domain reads NAGVMQNPRHLVRRRGQEARLRCSPMKGHSHVYWYRQLPEEGLKFMVYLQKENIIDESGMPKERFSAEFPKEGPSILRIQQVVRGDSAAYFCATSTASKETQYFGPGTRLLVL.

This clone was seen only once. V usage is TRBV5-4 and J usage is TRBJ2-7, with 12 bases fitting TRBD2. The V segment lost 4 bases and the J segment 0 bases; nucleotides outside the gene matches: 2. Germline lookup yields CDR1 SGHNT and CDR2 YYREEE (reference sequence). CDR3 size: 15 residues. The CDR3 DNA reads TGTGCCAGCAGCCTGACTAGCGGGAGCTCCTACGAGCAGTACTTC. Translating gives CASSLTSGSSYEQYF.

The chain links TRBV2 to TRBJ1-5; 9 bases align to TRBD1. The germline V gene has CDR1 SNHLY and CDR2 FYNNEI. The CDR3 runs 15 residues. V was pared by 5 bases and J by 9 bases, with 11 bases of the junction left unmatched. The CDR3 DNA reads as TGTGCCAGCAGTTCTTCCGACAGGGGGAGTGGGCCCCAGCATTTT. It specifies CASSSSDRGSGPQHF.

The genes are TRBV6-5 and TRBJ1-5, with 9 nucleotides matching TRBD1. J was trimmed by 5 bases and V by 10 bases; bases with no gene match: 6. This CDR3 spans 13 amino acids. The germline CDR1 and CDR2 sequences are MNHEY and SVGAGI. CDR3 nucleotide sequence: TGTGCCATCAGGACAGGGGATTATCAGCCCCAGCATTTT. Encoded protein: CAIRTGDYQPQHF.

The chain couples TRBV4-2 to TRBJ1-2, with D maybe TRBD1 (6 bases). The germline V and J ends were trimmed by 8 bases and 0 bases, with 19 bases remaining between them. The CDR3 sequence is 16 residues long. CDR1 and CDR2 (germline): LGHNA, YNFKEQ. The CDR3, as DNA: TGTGCCAGCTCGATCAGGACAGTTACTACTAACTATGGCTACACCTTC. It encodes CASSIRTVTTNYGYTF.

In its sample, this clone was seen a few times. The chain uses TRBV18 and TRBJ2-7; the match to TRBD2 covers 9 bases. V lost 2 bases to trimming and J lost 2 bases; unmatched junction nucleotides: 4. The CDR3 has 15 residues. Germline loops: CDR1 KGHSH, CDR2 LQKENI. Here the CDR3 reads CASSPGEREAYEQYF. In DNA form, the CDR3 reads TGTGCCAGCTCACCAGGGGAGCGGGAGGCCTACGAGCAGTACTTC. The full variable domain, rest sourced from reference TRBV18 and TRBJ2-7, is NAGVMQNPRHLVRRRGQEARLRCSPMKGHSHVYWYRQLPEEGLKFMVYLQKENIIDESGMPKERFSAEFPKEGPSILRIQQVVRGDSAAYFCASSPGEREAYEQYFGPGTRLTVT.

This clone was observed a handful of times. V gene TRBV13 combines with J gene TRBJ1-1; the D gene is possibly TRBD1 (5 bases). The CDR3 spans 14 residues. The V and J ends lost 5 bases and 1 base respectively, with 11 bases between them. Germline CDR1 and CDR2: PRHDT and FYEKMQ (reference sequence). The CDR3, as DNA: TGTGCCAGCAGCGTGGGACTAGCGAACACTGAAGCTTTCTTT. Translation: CASSVGLANTEAFF.

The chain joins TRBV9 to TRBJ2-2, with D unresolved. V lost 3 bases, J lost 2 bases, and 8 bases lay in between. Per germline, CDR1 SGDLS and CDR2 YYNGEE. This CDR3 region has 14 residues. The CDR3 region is CASSGASNTGELFF. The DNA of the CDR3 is TGTGCCAGCAGCGGGGCTTCTAACACCGGGGAGCTGTTTTTT.

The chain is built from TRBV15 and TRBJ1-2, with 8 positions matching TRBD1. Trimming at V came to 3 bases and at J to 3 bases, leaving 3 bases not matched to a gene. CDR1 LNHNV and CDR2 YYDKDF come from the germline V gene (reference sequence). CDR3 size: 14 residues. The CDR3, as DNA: TGTGCCACCAGCAGGACAGGGGATGACTATGGCTACACCTTC. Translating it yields CATSRTGDDYGYTF.

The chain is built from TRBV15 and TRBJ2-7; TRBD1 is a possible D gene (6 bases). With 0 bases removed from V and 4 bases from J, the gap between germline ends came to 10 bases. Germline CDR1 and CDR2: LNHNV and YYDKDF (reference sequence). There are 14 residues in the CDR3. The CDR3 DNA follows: TGTGCCACCAGCAGAGATGGCAGGGGATACGAGCAGTACTTC. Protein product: CATSRDGRGYEQYF.

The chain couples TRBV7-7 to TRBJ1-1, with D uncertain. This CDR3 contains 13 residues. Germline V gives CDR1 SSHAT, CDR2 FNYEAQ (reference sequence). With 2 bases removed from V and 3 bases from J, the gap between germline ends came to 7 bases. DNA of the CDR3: TGTGCCAGCAGCTTATCCCCTTACACTGAAGCTTTCTTT. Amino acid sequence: CASSLSPYTEAFF.

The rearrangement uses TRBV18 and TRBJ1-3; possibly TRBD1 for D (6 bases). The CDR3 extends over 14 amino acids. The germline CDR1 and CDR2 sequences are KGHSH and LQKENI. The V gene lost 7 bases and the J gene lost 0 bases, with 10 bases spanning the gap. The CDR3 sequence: CASLQTGSGNTIYF. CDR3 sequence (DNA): TGTGCCAGCTTACAGACAGGCTCTGGAAACACCATATATTTT.

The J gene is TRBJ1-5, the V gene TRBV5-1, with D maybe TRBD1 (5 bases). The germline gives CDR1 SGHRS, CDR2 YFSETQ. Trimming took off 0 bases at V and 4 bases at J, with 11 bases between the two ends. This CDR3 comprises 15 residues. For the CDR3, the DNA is TGCGCCAGCAGCTTGGGCGGGACGGCAAATCAGCCCCAGCATTTT. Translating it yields CASSLGGTANQPQHF.

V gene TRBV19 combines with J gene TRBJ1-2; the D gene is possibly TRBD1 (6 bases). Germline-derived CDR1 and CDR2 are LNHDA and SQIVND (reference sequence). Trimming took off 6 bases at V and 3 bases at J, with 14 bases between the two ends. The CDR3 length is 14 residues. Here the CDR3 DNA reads TGTGCCAGTAGAGTGGGGGCGCGAGACTATGGCTACACCTTC. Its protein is CASRVGARDYGYTF.

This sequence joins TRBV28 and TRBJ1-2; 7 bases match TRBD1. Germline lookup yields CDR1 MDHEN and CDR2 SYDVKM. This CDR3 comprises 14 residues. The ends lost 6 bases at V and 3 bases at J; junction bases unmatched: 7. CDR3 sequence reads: CASSYPTGDYGYTF. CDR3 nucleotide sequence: TGTGCCAGCAGCTACCCAACAGGGGACTATGGCTACACCTTC.

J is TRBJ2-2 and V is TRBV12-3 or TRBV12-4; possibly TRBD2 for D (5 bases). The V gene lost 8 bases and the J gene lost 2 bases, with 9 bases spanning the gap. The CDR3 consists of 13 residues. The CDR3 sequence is CASFGVNTGELFF. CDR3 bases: TGTGCCAGCTTCGGGGTTAACACCGGGGAGCTGTTTTTT.

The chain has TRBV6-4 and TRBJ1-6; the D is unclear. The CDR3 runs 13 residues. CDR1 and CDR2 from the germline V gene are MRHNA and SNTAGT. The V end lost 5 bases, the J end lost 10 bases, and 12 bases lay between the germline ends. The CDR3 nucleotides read TGTGCCAGCAGTTACAGCCGACCGTCACCCCTCCACTTT. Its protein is CASSYSRPSPLHF.

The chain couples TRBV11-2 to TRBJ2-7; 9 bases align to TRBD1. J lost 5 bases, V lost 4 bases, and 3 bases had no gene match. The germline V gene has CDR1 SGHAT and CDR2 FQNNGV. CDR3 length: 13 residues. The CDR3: CASSSRTGDEQYF. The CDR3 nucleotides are TGTGCCAGCAGCTCCCGGACAGGGGACGAGCAGTACTTC.

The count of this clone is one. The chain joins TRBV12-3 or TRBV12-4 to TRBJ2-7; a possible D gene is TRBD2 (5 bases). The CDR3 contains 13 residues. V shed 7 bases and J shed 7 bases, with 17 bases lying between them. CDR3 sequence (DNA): TGTGCCAGCACCACACCGGGGTCTCGGGAGCAGTACTTC. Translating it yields CASTTPGSREQYF.

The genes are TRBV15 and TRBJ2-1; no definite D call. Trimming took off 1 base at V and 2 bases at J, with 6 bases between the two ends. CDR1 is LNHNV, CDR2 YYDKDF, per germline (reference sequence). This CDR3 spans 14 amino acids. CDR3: CATSRAVPYNEQFF. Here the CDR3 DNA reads TGTGCCACCAGCAGAGCCGTTCCCTACAATGAGCAGTTCTTC.

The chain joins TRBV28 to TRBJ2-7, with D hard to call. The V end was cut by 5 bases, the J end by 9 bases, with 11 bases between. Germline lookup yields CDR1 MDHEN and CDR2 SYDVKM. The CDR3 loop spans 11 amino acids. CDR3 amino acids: CASSRSIGQYF. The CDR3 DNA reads TGTGCCAGCAGTCGATCGATCGGGCAGTACTTC.

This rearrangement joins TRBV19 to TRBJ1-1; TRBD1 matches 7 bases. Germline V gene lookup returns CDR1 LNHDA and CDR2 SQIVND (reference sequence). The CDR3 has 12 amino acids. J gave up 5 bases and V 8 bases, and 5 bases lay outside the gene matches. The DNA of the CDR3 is TGTGCCAGTGCCAGGGGGAGGACTGAAGCTTTCTTT. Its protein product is CASARGRTEAFF.

CDR3 coding DNA: TGCAGCGTTGATTCAGGCCGCAATGAAAAACTGTTTTTT. Translating gives CSVDSGRNEKLFF. V and J are TRBV29-1 and TRBJ1-4; D is unresolved. The ends were cut back, 3 bases at V and 5 bases at J, with 10 bases in the middle. The germline gives CDR1 SQVTM, CDR2 ANQGSEA. This CDR3 is 13 amino acids long.

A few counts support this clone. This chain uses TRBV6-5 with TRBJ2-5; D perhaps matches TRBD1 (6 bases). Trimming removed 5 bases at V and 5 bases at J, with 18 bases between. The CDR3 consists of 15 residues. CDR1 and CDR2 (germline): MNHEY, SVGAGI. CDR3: CASSTSLGAGETQYF. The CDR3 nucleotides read TGTGCCAGCAGTACGTCTTTGGGGGCAGGGGAGACCCAGTACTTC.